Below are 30 T cell receptor beta chains sequenced from a single sample in a study of long-term antiretroviral therapy in people with HIV (dated by TCRdb to between 2021 and 2024). Sequencing of the TRB variable region was done with the immunoSEQ hsTCRB v3.0 assay at survey level resolution. TCRdb holds this immuneACCESS table with in-frame rearrangements only. Some clones are missing; in checked studies, unresolved V genes explain under half, and the rest has no known cause. In this sample the table shows approximately 30,000 clones, 95% to 98% of which occur a single time. Of the sample, approximately 2% falls within the top ten clones. Source: unsorted PBMCs, taken 7.6 years after starting antiretroviral therapy. The receptors derive from a man under 40 with HIV.

This chain connects TRBV5-4 to TRBJ1-4; D is possibly TRBD1 (5 bases). Germline CDR1 and CDR2: SGHNT and YYREEE (reference sequence). V lost 4 bases, J lost 7 bases, and 17 bases lay in between. The CDR3 spans 15 residues. The CDR3 nucleotides are TGTGCCAGCAGCATTAGGGACGGCGCTTTTGAAAAACTGTTTTTT. Its translation is CASSIRDGAFEKLFF.

V gene TRBV29-1 combines with J gene TRBJ1-2, with TRBD1 identical over 8 bases. The CDR3 runs 13 residues. V shed 3 bases, J shed 5 bases, and the junction held 5 bases outside the gene matches. Germline V lookup: CDR1 SQVTM, CDR2 ANQGSEA. Here the CDR3 reads CSVENWDRYGYTF. The CDR3 DNA follows: TGCAGCGTTGAGAACTGGGACAGGTATGGCTACACCTTC.

This clone was observed once. CDR3 sequence reads: CASSLVGTSVYNEQFF. DNA of the CDR3: TGTGCCAGCAGCTTAGTCGGGACTAGCGTGTACAATGAGCAGTTCTTC. This sequence joins TRBV7-6 and TRBJ2-1; 10 nucleotides line up with TRBD2. The length of the CDR3 is 16 residues. CDR1 and CDR2 (germline): SGHVS, FNYEAQ. Losses at the gene ends were 1 base for V and 4 bases for J; bases not matched to a gene: 4.

The V and J genes are TRBV19 and TRBJ2-5; D is unresolved. The CDR3 extends over 13 amino acids. Germline V gene sequence: CDR1 LNHDA, CDR2 SQIVND (reference sequence). The ends were cut back, 5 bases at V and 2 bases at J, with 9 bases in the middle. CDR3 DNA: TGTGCCAGTAGTCTGGCGAGACAAGAGACCCAGTACTTC. It encodes CASSLARQETQYF.

The V gene is TRBV21-1, the J gene TRBJ1-2; whether TRBD1, the table's D call, matches the DNA was not checked. TRBV21-1 is tagged as a pseudogene. This CDR3 spans 12 amino acids. The CDR3 DNA reads as TGTGCCAGCAGCCCCAGGAACTATGGCTACACCTTC. Amino acids: CASSPRNYGYTF.

V gene TRBV7-6 combines with J gene TRBJ2-7; D may match TRBD1 or TRBD2 (6 bases each). The CDR3 covers 15 residues. Between the trimmed V and J ends, which lost 1 base and 2 bases, there was a span of 12 bases. Per the germline V gene, CDR1 is SGHVS and CDR2 is FNYEAQ. As DNA, the CDR3 is TGTGCCAGCAGCTTAGAGGGGGAGGAGGCCTACGAGCAGTACTTC. Translation gives CASSLEGEEAYEQYF.

This clone has just one count. V and J are TRBV4-3 and TRBJ1-1; D is undetermined. From germline, CDR1 is LGHNA and CDR2 YSLEER. CDR3 length equals 15 residues. V was clipped by 0 bases and J by 10 bases, with 18 bases between them. CDR3 sequence reads: CASSQESGLLYGAFF. The CDR3 bases are TGCGCCAGCAGCCAAGAAAGTGGTCTGCTCTATGGAGCTTTCTTT.

The chain combines TRBV6-6 with TRBJ1-2; tentatively, D is TRBD1 (5 bases). CDR1 and CDR2 (germline): MNHNY, SVGAGI (reference sequence). The V end was cut by 7 bases, the J end by 8 bases, with 14 bases between. The length of the CDR3 is 12 residues. CDR3 sequence reads: CASTNGGGGYTF. Written as DNA, the CDR3 is TGTGCCAGCACCAACGGGGGTGGGGGCTACACCTTC.

The rearrangement links TRBV6-5 to TRBJ2-2, with a possible D match to TRBD2 (6 bases). The CDR3 covers 14 residues. Germline CDR1 and CDR2: MNHEY and SVGAGI. The V gene lost 8 bases and the J gene lost 1 base, with 11 bases spanning the gap. CDR3 bases: TGTGCCAGCCATCTCGGGGGGAACACCGGGGAGCTGTTTTTT. Residues: CASHLGGNTGELFF.

This chain uses TRBV27 with TRBJ2-3; the match to TRBD2 covers 7 bases. Trimming at V came to 0 bases and at J to 0 bases, leaving 3 bases not matched to a gene. The CDR3 has 16 amino acids. The germline CDR1 and CDR2 sequences are MNHEY and SMNVEV (reference sequence). Here the CDR3 reads CASSLSWGGSTDTQYF. The CDR3, as DNA: TGTGCCAGCAGTTTATCGTGGGGGGGGAGCACAGATACGCAGTATTTT.

The V gene is TRBV5-6, the J gene TRBJ2-3; D might be TRBD1 (5 bases). Germline CDR1 SGHDT, CDR2 YYEEEE. Trimming removed 2 bases from V and 0 bases from J, with 13 bases in between. The CDR3 runs to 16 residues. As DNA, the CDR3 is TGTGCCAGCAGCTTCAGGGTGCGAACTAGCACAGATACGCAGTATTTT. This encodes CASSFRVRTSTDTQYF. The variable domain in full, completed from reference TRBV5-6 and TRBJ2-3, reads DAGVTQSPTHLIKTRGQQVTLRCSPKSGHDTVSWYQQALGQGPQFIFQYYEEEERQRGNFPDRFSGHQFPNYSSELNVNALLLGDSALYLCASSFRVRTSTDTQYFGPGTRLTVL.

V usage is TRBV11-2 and J usage is TRBJ2-3; D gene unclear. The CDR3 extends over 11 amino acids. CDR1 is SGHAT and CDR2 is FQNNGV in the germline V gene. V was cut by 1 base and J by 8 bases, with 4 bases left in between. In nucleotides, the CDR3 is TGTGCCAGCAGCTTAGGCACTACGCAGTATTTT. Translated, it gives CASSLGTTQYF.

The gene calls are TRBV6-5 and TRBJ2-2; no reliable D call. Deletions cut 0 bases from V and 5 bases from J, with 7 bases between. Germline V gene lookup returns CDR1 MNHEY and CDR2 SVGAGI. The CDR3 loop spans 14 amino acids. In DNA, the CDR3 is TGTGCCAGCAGTTACTCCTTTAGGACCGGGGAGCTGTTTTTT. Translation gives CASSYSFRTGELFF.

The chain is built from TRBV10-3 and TRBJ1-1; the match to TRBD1 covers 8 bases. Trimming removed 4 bases from V and 4 bases from J; junction bases left unmatched: 8. This CDR3 comprises 15 residues. CDR1 and CDR2 from the germline V gene are ENHRY and SYGVKD. The CDR3 DNA reads as TGTGCCATCAGTGGAACTCAGGGGGCTGGCACTGAAGCTTTCTTT. Its translation is CAISGTQGAGTEAFF.

The chain is built from TRBV6-5 and TRBJ1-1; no reliable D call. Per germline, CDR1 MNHEY and CDR2 SVGAGI. Trimming took 6 bases from V and 8 from J, leaving 10 bases between them. The CDR3 totals 11 residues. The CDR3 nucleotides are TGTGCCAGCAGCACCAACAGAGAAGCTTTCTTT. Amino acids: CASSTNREAFF.

The chain uses TRBV6-1 and TRBJ2-5; D is unresolved. The V gene lost 5 bases and the J gene lost 5 bases, with 12 bases spanning the gap. Germline V CDR1 and CDR2: MNHNS, SASEGT. The CDR3 runs to 13 residues. CDR3 nucleotides: TGTGCCAGCAGTAGGTCATTACGGGAGACCCAGTACTTC. Encoded protein: CASSRSLRETQYF.

The chain links TRBV23-1 to TRBJ2-3, with a possible D match to TRBD1 (5 bases). TRBV23-1 is known as an ORF, though its function is uncertain. Trimming cost V 1 base and J 2 bases, with 16 bases left between them. This CDR3 is built from 17 residues. The CDR3 here is CASSQCPSGAHTDTQYF. For the CDR3, the DNA is TGCGCCAGCAGTCAATGCCCGAGTGGGGCACACACAGATACGCAGTATTTT.

V usage is TRBV5-4 and J usage is TRBJ1-2; tentative D call: TRBD1 (5 bases). V lost 4 bases and J lost 5, with 15 bases in between. This CDR3 is 14 amino acids long. Germline V gene data show CDR1 as SGHNT and CDR2 as YYREEE (reference sequence). The DNA for the CDR3 is TGTGCCAGCAGCCCCCGAGGCCAGGGTTATGGCTACACCTTC. It encodes CASSPRGQGYGYTF.

This clone was detected only a few times. The chain's CDR3 is CASSLPPANEQYF. In DNA, the CDR3 is TGTGCCAGCAGCCTACCCCCAGCAAACGAGCAGTACTTC. The rearrangement uses TRBV7-6 and TRBJ2-7, with D unclear. The V end lost 5 bases, the J end lost 5 bases, and 13 bases lay between the germline ends. Looked up from germline, CDR1 is SGHVS and CDR2 is FNYEAQ. The CDR3 spans 13 residues.

The V call is TRBV5-6, the J call TRBJ1-2, with D perhaps TRBD1 (6 bases). V lost 4 bases, J lost 6 bases, and 10 bases lay in between. CDR3 length: 12 residues. Per germline, CDR1 SGHDT and CDR2 YYEEEE. CDR3 coding DNA: TGTGCCAGCAGCAGGACAGAGGATGGCTACACCTTC. Residues: CASSRTEDGYTF.

This chain connects TRBV5-4 to TRBJ1-2; D might be TRBD1 (6 bases). Germline CDR1 SGHNT, CDR2 YYREEE (reference sequence). This CDR3 comprises 14 residues. V lost 3 bases, J lost 4 bases, and 13 bases lay in between. The DNA of the CDR3 is TGTGCCAGCAGCTCTCGAGGGGGTGGCTATGGCTACACCTTC. As protein: CASSSRGGGYGYTF.

The V gene is TRBV19, the J gene TRBJ2-7; possibly TRBD2 for D (6 bases). V shed 5 bases and J shed 4 bases, with 18 bases lying between them. The germline V gene has CDR1 LNHDA and CDR2 SQIVND (reference sequence). CDR3 length: 15 amino acids. The CDR3 here is CASSDRGFKPYEQYF. DNA for the CDR3: TGTGCCAGTAGTGATCGGGGGTTTAAACCTTACGAGCAGTACTTC.

The gene calls are TRBV29-1 and TRBJ1-1; no firm D call. This CDR3 contains 14 residues. Trimming left V 1 base short and J 0 bases short, with 9 bases between. CDR1 and CDR2 from the germline V gene are SQVTM and ANQGSEA. The CDR3, as DNA: TGCAGCGTTGAAGTTGAGGGCATGAACACTGAAGCTTTCTTT. Amino acids: CSVEVEGMNTEAFF.

The rearrangement joins TRBV9 to TRBJ2-3; TRBD2 matches at 9 bases. The V gene end was trimmed by 1 base and the J gene end by 2 bases; junction bases not matched to a gene: 2. Per the germline V gene, CDR1 is SGDLS and CDR2 is YYNGEE. The CDR3 has 15 residues. Here the CDR3 DNA reads TGTGCCAGCAGCGTACTAGCGGGGCCCACAGATACGCAGTATTTT. Translation gives CASSVLAGPTDTQYF.

The CDR3 region is CASSISGGRYEQYF. CDR3 sequence (DNA): TGTGCCAGCAGTATTAGCGGGGGGAGATACGAGCAGTACTTC. The V call is TRBV6-9, the J call TRBJ2-7; 10 bases are a match to TRBD2. The CDR3 contains 14 residues. CDR1 is MNHGY, CDR2 SVAAGI, per germline. The trim removed 5 bases at V and 4 bases at J, leaving 5 bases unmatched.

This sequence joins TRBV19 and TRBJ1-1; no definite D call. The CDR3 spans 13 residues. The germline gives CDR1 LNHDA, CDR2 SQIVND (reference sequence). Trimming took off 4 bases at V and 2 bases at J, with 8 bases between the two ends. The CDR3 spells CASSSGRNTEAFF. The CDR3 DNA follows: TGTGCCAGTAGTAGCGGGAGAAACACTGAAGCTTTCTTT.

V gene TRBV19 combines with J gene TRBJ2-6, with a tentative D call TRBD1 (6 bases). The V and J ends lost 3 bases and 0 bases respectively, with 21 bases between them. This CDR3 is built from 20 residues. CDR1 is LNHDA, CDR2 SQIVND, per germline (reference sequence). CDR3 DNA: TGTGCCAGTAGTATCGGTGGCACAGGGAGATCCTTCTCTGGGGCCAACGTCCTGACTTTC. It encodes CASSIGGTGRSFSGANVLTF. Drawing the rest from reference TRBV19 and TRBJ2-6, the complete variable domain is DGGITQSPKYLFRKEGQNVTLSCEQNLNHDAMYWYRQDPGQGLRLIYYSQIVNDFQKGDIAEGYSVSREKKESFPLTVTSAQKNPTAFYLCASSIGGTGRSFSGANVLTFGAGSRLTVL.

The V gene is TRBV7-2, the J gene TRBJ2-2; 7 bases agree with TRBD1. V lost 5 bases, J lost 7 bases, and 13 bases stayed unmatched. The CDR3 runs 16 residues. Germline V gene data show CDR1 as SGHTA and CDR2 as FQGNSA. Here the CDR3 reads CASSPVGGERIGELFF. In nucleotides, the CDR3 is TGTGCCAGCAGCCCCGTAGGGGGCGAAAGGATCGGGGAGCTGTTTTTT.

This clone was observed once. This chain uses TRBV18 with TRBJ1-5; D is unresolved. CDR1 KGHSH and CDR2 LQKENI come from the germline V gene. The CDR3 runs to 13 residues. V was clipped by 3 bases and J by 1 base, with 4 bases between them. CDR3 sequence: CASSPLSNQPQHF. DNA for the CDR3: TGTGCCAGCTCACCTTTGAGCAATCAGCCCCAGCATTTT.

V gene TRBV6-1 combines with J gene TRBJ2-1, with TRBD2 matching over 10 bases. Germline trimming cut 10 bases from V and 7 bases from J; bases unmatched to any gene: 10. Germline V lookup: CDR1 MNHNS, CDR2 SASEGT. The CDR3 totals 14 residues. CDR3 coding DNA: TGTGCCACACAACCGGGACTAGCGCTTAATGAGCAGTTCTTC. Translating gives CATQPGLALNEQFF.